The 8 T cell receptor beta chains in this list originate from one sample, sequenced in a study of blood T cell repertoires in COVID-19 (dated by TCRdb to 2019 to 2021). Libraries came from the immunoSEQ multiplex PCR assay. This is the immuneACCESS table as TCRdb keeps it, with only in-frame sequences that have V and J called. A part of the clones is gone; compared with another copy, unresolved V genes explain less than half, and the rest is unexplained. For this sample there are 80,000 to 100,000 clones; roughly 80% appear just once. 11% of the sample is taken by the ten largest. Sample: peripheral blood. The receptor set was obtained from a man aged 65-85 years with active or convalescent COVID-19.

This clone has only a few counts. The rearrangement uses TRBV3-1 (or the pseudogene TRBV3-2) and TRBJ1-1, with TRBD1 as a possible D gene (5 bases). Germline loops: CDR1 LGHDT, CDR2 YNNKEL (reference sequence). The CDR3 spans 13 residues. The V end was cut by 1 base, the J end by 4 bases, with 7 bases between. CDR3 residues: CASSQGTTTEAFF. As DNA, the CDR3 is TGTGCCAGCAGCCAAGGGACAACCACTGAAGCTTTCTTT.

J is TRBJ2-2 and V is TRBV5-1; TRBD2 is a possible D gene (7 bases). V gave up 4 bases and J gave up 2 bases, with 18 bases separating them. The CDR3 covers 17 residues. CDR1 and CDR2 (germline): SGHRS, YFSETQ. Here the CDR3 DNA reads TGCGCCAGCAGCCCCCCCCAGGCGGGGGCAAACACCGGGGAGCTGTTTTTT. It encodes CASSPPQAGANTGELFF.

In DNA, the CDR3 is TGTGCCAGCAGTGACATCAGGGGGCAGTTCTTC. Encoded protein: CASSDIRGQFF. The J gene is TRBJ2-1, the V gene TRBV25-1; tentatively, D is TRBD1 (6 bases). Trimming stripped 3 bases from V and 12 bases from J, with 9 bases between. The CDR3 is 11 residues long. Germline assignment: CDR1 MGHDK and CDR2 SYGVNS. The whole variable domain, filled in from reference TRBV25-1 and TRBJ2-1, reads EADIYQTPRYLVIGTGKKITLECSQTMGHDKMYWYQQDPGMELHLIHYSYGVNSTEKGDLSSESTVSRIRTEHFPLTLESARPSHTSQYLCASSDIRGQFFGPGTRLTVL.

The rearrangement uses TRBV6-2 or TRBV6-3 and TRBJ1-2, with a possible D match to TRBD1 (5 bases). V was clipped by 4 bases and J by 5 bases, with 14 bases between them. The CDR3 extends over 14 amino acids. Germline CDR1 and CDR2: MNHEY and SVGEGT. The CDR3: CASSSGGRVYGYTF. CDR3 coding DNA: TGTGCCAGCAGTTCCGGGGGACGGGTATATGGCTACACCTTC.

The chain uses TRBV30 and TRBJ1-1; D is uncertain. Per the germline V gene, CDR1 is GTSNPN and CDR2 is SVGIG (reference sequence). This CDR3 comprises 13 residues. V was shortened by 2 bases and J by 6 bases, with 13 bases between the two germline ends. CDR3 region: CAWSRRAMPEAFF. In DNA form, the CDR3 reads TGTGCCTGGAGTAGGAGAGCGATGCCTGAAGCTTTCTTT.

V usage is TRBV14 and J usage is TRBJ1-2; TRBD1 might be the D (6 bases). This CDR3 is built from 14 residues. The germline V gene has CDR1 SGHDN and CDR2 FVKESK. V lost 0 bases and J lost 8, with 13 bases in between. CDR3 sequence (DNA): TGTGCCAGCAGCCAAGATTTGTACCAGGGGGGCTACACCTTC. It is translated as CASSQDLYQGGYTF.

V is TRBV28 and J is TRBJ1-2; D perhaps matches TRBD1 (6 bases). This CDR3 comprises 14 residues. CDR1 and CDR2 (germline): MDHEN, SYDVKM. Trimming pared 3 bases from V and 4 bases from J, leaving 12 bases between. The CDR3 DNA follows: TGTGCCAGCAGTTTTCCCAGGGGTGGCTATGGCTACACCTTC. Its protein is CASSFPRGGYGYTF.

CDR3 in amino acids: CSVQQWTSLTYEQYF. Here the CDR3 DNA reads TGCAGCGTTCAACAGTGGACTAGCTTAACCTACGAGCAGTACTTC. The chain carries TRBV29-1 and TRBJ2-7, with 8 bases matching TRBD2. Germline V gives CDR1 SQVTM, CDR2 ANQGSEA. The CDR3 is made up of 15 amino acids. The ends lost 5 bases at V and 2 bases at J; junction bases unmatched: 11.